This TCR beta chain was found in a study of blood T cell repertoires in COVID-19. Study-level information: Some COVID-19 samples were acute and others convalescent; all came from the United States, Italy and Spain. T cells, B-cell-depleted T cells, or PBMCs provided the cDNA or gDNA that served as material.

Between the trimmed V and J ends, which lost 3 bases and 3 bases, there was a span of 6 bases. This CDR3 is built from 12 residues. Study processing details: Reference gene primer amplification gave estimated nucleated cell counts. Sequencing was performed with immunoSEQ multiplex PCR; in TCRdb, only in-frame clones are kept and a portion is missing. The V and J calls and the clone size are those of that table, but D and trimming were determined from the DNA. The table has 250,000 to 300,000 clones, around 80% seen once; the top ten hold around 5.4%. The chain links TRBV12-3 or TRBV12-4 to TRBJ2-7; D is unclear. Sequenced: peripheral blood. This TCR was recovered from an elderly man with acute or convalescent COVID-19. CDR3 sequence (DNA): TGTGCCAGCAGTTTTCTCCTCTACGAGCAGTACTTC. Translation gives CASSFLLYEQYF.